This T cell receptor (beta chain) was obtained from a study of T-cell memory formation after mild COVID-19. Points from the study as a whole: Still unconfirmed is whether the second-wave clones peaking on day 37 recognized SARS-CoV-2.

As concerns this clonotype: Its antigen is as yet unknown.

Germline CDR1 is MNHEY and CDR2 is SVGEGT. CDR3 length: 14 residues. V dropped 0 bases and J dropped 1 base, with 6 bases sitting between them. TCR alpha and TCR beta cDNA libraries carrying sample barcodes and UMIs came from 5'RACE with constant-segment primers. Using its own MiXCR run on the 5' RACE reads, TCRdb lists one record per CDR3 protein. The profile shows about 160,000 distinct CDR3 sequences, around a third of them singletons. The source material was PBMCs or a T cell subset sorted from them (not recorded which). The chain employs TRBV6-2 or TRBV6-3 and TRBJ1-1; D not resolved. The TCR was taken from an adult woman who had mild COVID-19 (a few samples of this study predate the infection). Cell type and time point are not known. CDR3 in amino acids: CASSYSTENTEAFF. CDR3 bases: TGTGCCAGCAGTTACTCCACAGAGAACACTGAAGCTTTCTTT.